This T cell receptor (beta chain) was found in a study of cytomegalovirus exposure and HLA in healthy donors (dated by TCRdb to 2017 to 2019). For context, the study as a whole: An earlier analysis of 550 to 700 of the donors reported 250 to 350 Gb of sequence data and about 100 million unique TCR beta sequences from approximately 180 million T cells. An early release covering around 630 HLA-typed donors comprised around 300 gigabases of sequencing data and 85 million or so unique TCR sequences. Of the approximately 400 genotyped donors, 70% to 90% were placed in the genetic ancestry cluster associated with self-reported Caucasian donors. The study was designed to test whether signatures of past pathogen exposure could be identified by cataloging public T cell receptors. The T cell repertoires of some 670 subjects were profiled by immunosequencing and related to cytomegalovirus serostatus. A separate validation cohort of some 130 different subjects was used in addition to the roughly 670-subject first cohort. The study combined high-throughput TCR immunosequencing, statistical association of individual TCRs with disease status, and machine learning to predict cytomegalovirus infection status. A later analysis re-examined previously published TCR beta repertoires from about 670 donors and added high-resolution HLA genotyping to investigate patterns of TCR occurrence. In the later analysis, no new phenotypic data were used to find candidate immune exposures; instead, reliance was placed on TCR beta sequences and their occurrence across donors. An earlier analysis of more than 450 of the donors used high-throughput TCR beta sequencing to judge whether each TCR beta V gene segment behaved as functional or pseudogenic. Donor age, sex, ethnicity and CMV serostatus were collected together with the repertoire data. A later genetic analysis took genome-wide SNP genotypes for about 55% of the 666 donors and used that subset as a discovery cohort. All discovery cohort repertoires had been generated on a single sequencing platform. HLA typing covered class I and class II loci at four-digit resolution. The number of donors typed differed by locus, with roughly 620-630 for A, B, C, DRB1 and DQB1, roughly 520 for DQA1, 600 to 610 for DPA1, and over 400 for DPB1. Five DR-DQ haplotypes were handled as single units for association and clustering, since linkage in the cohort was strong. Among 398 genotyped donors of the cohort, an average of roughly 240,000 unique TCR beta nucleotide sequences were sequenced per donor, roughly a sixth of them non-productive. General conclusions and limits of the study: Because counts were too low, some 17 rarely observed V segments, including chromosome 9 orphons, were excluded from the earlier analysis of 587 of the donors. Assigning TCR associations to individual alleles was difficult when HLA alleles, especially DR and DQ, strongly co-occurred. A further reported finding was that TCR beta sequences accurately predicted the HLA-A and HLA-B alleles for most subjects in the first cohort. A cluster of highly shared sequence variants was judged likely to be a technical artifact of the sequencing pipeline. Three of the identified cytomegalovirus-associated TCR beta chains were confirmed in vitro to be specific for cytomegalovirus antigens. In a later genetic analysis, a missense DCLRE1C variant was associated with V-gene and J-gene trimming of TCR beta chains, and the association was replicated in an independent cohort. In a later analysis, HLA-associated TCR beta chains showed more clonal expansion and lower generation probabilities than non-associated chains that were equally common. In a later analysis, around 17,000 TCR beta sequences were associated with specific HLA alleles at a false discovery rate of 0.05. In a later analysis, TCR association rates were found to vary across HLA loci, with the most associated TCRs seen for DRB1 alleles and the fewest for HLA-C alleles. It was suggested by the authors that the approach could potentially be generalized to other disease states and immunological phenotypes. HLA typing was unavailable for some donors at each locus, so association tests used only the typed subset. Most TCR sequences were observed very rarely across donors, whereas some public TCRs were present in many individuals. A later analysis reported that several top co-occurrence clusters appeared linked to parvovirus B19, influenza, CMV and Epstein-Barr virus. Roughly uniform sequencing depth across donors was assumed in presence/absence analyses, although this assumption may not hold. In an earlier analysis of several hundred of the donors, most TCR beta V segments were observed in productive rearrangements about 90% or about 30% of the time, broadly matching IMGT annotations. The study gave a list of more than 150 TCR beta chains associated with cytomegalovirus. In a later analysis, most CMV-associated TCR beta chains were found to appear HLA-restricted, with HLA associations seemingly driven largely by CMV exposure. The classifier was reported to diagnose cytomegalovirus status with high specificity and sensitivity in both the original cohort and the validation cohort. Only TCR beta chains were sequenced in this cohort, and the absence of alpha or paired-chain data limited detectable features. Because the 87-base-pair reads could not distinguish some IMGT-functional V segments, including TRBV6-2 and TRBV6-3, those segments were excluded. Correlated functional status among segregating V segments might reflect linkage disequilibrium, but an unknown experimental factor could not be ruled out. CMV serostatus was the only immune exposure information available for the cohort. A later genetic analysis reported fewer N-insertions in productive TCRs among donors in an Asian-associated ancestry cluster than the roughly 620-donor mean.

CDR1 and CDR2 are read off the germline V gene as SNHLY and FYNNEI. The junction shows trimming of 5 bases on V and 2 bases on J, plus 18 bases between the germline ends. The CDR3 spans 16 residues, from the cysteine through the phenylalanine. The retained sequence is limited to the CDR3, 48 bases, with the frame set at the first base. Worth noting for this clone: What antigen it recognizes has not been identified. Base qualities are missing; no much larger clone stands one base away.

In total, over 600 healthy bone marrow donors made up the cohort. At the time of sampling, all cohort members were nominally healthy, though unrecorded immune exposures were likely present. The donor tested CMV seronegative and was one of the 352 seronegative cohort members. A peripheral blood sample was collected from each donor, and TCR beta sequencing was performed on peripheral blood mononuclear cells. The Qiagen DNeasy Blood Extraction Kit was used to extract genomic DNA from the blood cell samples. Receptor libraries were prepared by the immunoSEQ multiplex PCR assay. For the multiplex PCR, a mixture combining 60 forward primers for TCR Vbeta segments and 13 reverse primers for TCR Jbeta segments was used. The CDR3 region of rearranged TCR beta genes was amplified from genomic DNA by a multiplex PCR assay. Amplified TCR beta libraries were sequenced as 87-base-pair reads on the Illumina HiSeq System. As for the original processing: A later analysis counted tens of millions of unique TCR beta chains across the 650 to 800 repertoires, and roughly 10 million of these chains were shared by at least two donors. Raw reads were error-corrected and collapsed into unique sequences by a nearest-neighbor algorithm in which closely related sequences were merged to remove PCR and sequencing errors. To assign V, D and J gene segments, CDR3 sequences were aligned to IMGT reference sequences. For a sequence to be retained, at least a six-nucleotide match to both a V gene segment and a J gene segment was required. A rearrangement was called productive if the CDR3 had no stop codons and remained in frame with V and J, and every other rearrangement was called non-productive. CDR3 was defined according to IMGT convention as the region running from the second conserved V-encoded cysteine to the conserved J-encoded phenylalanine. The earlier analysis of 450 to 750 of the donors excluded any sequence lacking an unambiguous match to a single V gene segment. In an earlier analysis of 587 of the donors, V segments were called functional above 56.7% productive rearrangements and were called segregating when the between-donor standard deviation exceeded 5%. A statistical classification framework was built to diagnose cytomegalovirus status from the catalog of TCR beta chain sequences. In a later analysis, V and J genes were assigned by comparing TCR nucleotide sequences against IMGT/GENE-DB human TR gene sequences. Using the TCRdist pipeline, a later analysis assigned CDR3 sequences along with most-parsimonious VDJ recombination scenarios. A later analysis defined each TCR beta chain by its CDR3 amino acid sequence plus V-gene family, and excluded reads lacking a unique V-gene family. A later analysis removed roughly 590 highly shared, low-generation-probability nucleotide sequences to deal with suspected cross-contamination and a sequencing artifact. In a later analysis, a clonal expansion index for each public chain was calculated from normalized within-repertoire ranks of inferred template counts. In a later analysis, generation probabilities were computed with a VDJ recombination model fitted to out-of-frame rearrangements, and the resulting probabilities were checked against IGoR. In a later analysis, TCR-TCR, TCR-HLA and TCR-CMV co-occurrence was scored with hypergeometric tests, and a repertoire-size bias correction was applied to TCR pairs. A later analysis estimated false discovery rates by permuting HLA or CMV assignments 20 times. A later analysis grouped co-occurring TCRs with DBSCAN, adding TCRdist sequence similarity when clustering within HLA-allele-positive subsets. Co-occurrence clustering excluded repertoires with fewer than 30,000 or more than 120,000 public chains, plus five with anomalous nucleotide sharing. TCRdb retrieved this table from immuneACCESS and kept in-frame rearrangements only. Not all clones are present; in checked studies, unresolved V genes account for under half, and no reason is known for the remainder. That table is the source of V, J and clone size, and D and trimming were worked out from the DNA. The sample has 150,000 to 200,000 clones on record, 77% of them singletons. Around 1.6% of the sample comes from the top ten.

The rearranged chain carries TRBV2 and TRBJ1-2, and the D gene may be TRBD1, 6 bases matching. The sample was PBMCs. The source of this sequence is a woman between 25 and 40 years old in good health and CMV-seronegative. The DNA reads TGTGCCAGCAGTCCCTCCACAGGGCGCCAAAACTATGGCTACACCTTC. Protein translation: CASSPSTGRQNYGYTF.